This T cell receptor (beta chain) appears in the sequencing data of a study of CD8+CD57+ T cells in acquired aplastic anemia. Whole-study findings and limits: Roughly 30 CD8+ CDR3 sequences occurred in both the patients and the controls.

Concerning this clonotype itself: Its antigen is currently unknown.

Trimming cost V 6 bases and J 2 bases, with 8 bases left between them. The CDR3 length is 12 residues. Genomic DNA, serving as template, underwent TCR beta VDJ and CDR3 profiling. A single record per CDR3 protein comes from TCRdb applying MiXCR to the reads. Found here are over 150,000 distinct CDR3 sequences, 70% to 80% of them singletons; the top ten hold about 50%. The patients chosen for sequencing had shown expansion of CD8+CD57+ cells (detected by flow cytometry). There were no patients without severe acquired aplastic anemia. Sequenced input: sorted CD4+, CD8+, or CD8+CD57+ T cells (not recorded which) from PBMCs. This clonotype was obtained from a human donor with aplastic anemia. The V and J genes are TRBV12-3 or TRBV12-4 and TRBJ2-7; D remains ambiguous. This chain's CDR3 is CASSQRTYEQYF. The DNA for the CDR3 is TGTGCCAGCAGCCAACGGACCTACGAGCAGTACTTC.